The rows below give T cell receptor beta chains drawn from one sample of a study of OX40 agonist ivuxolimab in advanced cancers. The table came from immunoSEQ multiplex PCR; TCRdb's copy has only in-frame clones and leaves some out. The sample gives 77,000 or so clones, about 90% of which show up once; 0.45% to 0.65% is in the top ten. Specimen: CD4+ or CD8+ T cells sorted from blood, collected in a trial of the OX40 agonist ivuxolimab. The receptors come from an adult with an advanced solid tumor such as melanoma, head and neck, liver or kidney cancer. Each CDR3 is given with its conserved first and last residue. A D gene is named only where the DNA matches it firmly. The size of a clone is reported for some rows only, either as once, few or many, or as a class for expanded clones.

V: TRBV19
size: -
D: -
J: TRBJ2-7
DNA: TGTGCCACCCGTAGTCAGGCGTCCTCCTACGAGCAGTACTTC
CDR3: CATRSQASSYEQYF

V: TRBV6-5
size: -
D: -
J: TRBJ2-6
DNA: TGTGCCAGCAGTTACGGGGGGTCCGGGGCCAACGTCCTGACTTTC
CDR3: CASSYGGSGANVLTF

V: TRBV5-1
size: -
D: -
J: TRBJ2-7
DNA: TGCGCCAGCAGCTTGGACAGGGACTACGAGCAGTACTTC
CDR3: CASSLDRDYEQYF

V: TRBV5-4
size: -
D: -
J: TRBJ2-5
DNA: TGTGCCAGCAGCTGGGACCCGGGAACCAAAGAGACCCAGTACTTC
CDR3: CASSWDPGTKETQYF

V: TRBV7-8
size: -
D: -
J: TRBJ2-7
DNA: TGTGCCAGCAGCTTATTCTCCTACGAGCAGTACTTC
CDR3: CASSLFSYEQYF

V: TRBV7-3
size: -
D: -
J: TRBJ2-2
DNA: TGTGCCAGCAGCGTCCCTCGCGGGGAGCTGTTTTTT
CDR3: CASSVPRGELFF

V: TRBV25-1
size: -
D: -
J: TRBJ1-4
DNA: TGTGCCAGCAGTGAATTGGGGGGAAGCGGAAAGCATCGAAAACTGTTTTTT
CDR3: CASSELGGSGKHRKLFF

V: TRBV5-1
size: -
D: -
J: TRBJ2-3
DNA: TGCGCCAGCAGCTTGGACCTTCGTGGACAGTTAAGCACAGATACGCAGTATTTT
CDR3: CASSLDLRGQLSTDTQYF

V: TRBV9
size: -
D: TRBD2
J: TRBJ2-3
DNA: TGTGCCAGCAGCGTAGGGACTAGCGGGAGCACAGATACGCAGTATTTT
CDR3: CASSVGTSGSTDTQYF

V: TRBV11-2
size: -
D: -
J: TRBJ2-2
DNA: TGTGCCAGCAGCCAACATCTGCGGGGGCAGGGCACCGGGGAGCTGTTTTTT
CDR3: CASSQHLRGQGTGELFF

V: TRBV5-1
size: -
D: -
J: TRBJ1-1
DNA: TGCGCCAGCAGCCCCGTGTATGGGGCGAACACTGAAGCTTTCTTT
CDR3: CASSPVYGANTEAFF

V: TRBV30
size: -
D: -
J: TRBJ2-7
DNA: TGTGCCTGGAGCGCACATAGAGGGATCGACGAGCAGTACTTC
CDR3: CAWSAHRGIDEQYF

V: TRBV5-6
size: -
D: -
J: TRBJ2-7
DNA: TGTGCCAGCAGCTTTCTGGGACCTTCCAGCGAGCAGTACTTC
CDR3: CASSFLGPSSEQYF

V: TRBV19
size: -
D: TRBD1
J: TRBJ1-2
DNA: TGTGCCAGTTTCACTCCTCCGGGACAGGGTCTCTATGGCTACACCTTC
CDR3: CASFTPPGQGLYGYTF

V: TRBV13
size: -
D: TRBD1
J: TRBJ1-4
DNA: TGTGCCAGCAGTGCCACTAGGGGGCATACTGAAAAACTGTTTTTT
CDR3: CASSATRGHTEKLFF

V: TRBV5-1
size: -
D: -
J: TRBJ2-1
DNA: TGCGCCAGCACCCTGCTGCCAGGGGAGCATGGTGAGCAGTTCTTC
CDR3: CASTLLPGEHGEQFF

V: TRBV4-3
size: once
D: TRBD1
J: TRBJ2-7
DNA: TGCGCCAGCAGCCGAGGGGGCGGCCCCGGCTCCTACGAGCAGTACTTC
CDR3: CASSRGGGPGSYEQYF

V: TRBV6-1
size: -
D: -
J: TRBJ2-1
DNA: TGTGCCAGCATGCGGAGGGACATTAGGAATGAGCAGTTCTTC
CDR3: CASMRRDIRNEQFF

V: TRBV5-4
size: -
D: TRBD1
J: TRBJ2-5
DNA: TGTGCCAGCAGCCTCCCGACAGGGGGCCAAGAGACCCAGTACTTC
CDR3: CASSLPTGGQETQYF

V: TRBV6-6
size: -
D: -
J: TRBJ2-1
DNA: TGTGCCAGCAGATTACTGTCTTCCGGTGAGCAGTTCTTC
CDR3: CASRLLSSGEQFF